This is a list of T cell receptor beta chains from one sample in a study of cytomegalovirus exposure and HLA in healthy donors. Profiling relied on immunoSEQ multiplex PCR, and the TCRdb table lists in-frame clones only, not all of them. Among 120,000 to 150,000 clones, around three fifths were seen once, and the ten largest hold around 1.9%. The sample consisted of PBMCs. All receptors derive from a male donor in good health and CMV-seronegative. The CDR3 runs from the conserved cysteine through the conserved F or W.

v_call cdr3_aa
TRBV28 CASGQGARYGYTF
TRBV25-1 CASSDGGSYEQYF
TRBV28 CASGTLSYEQYF
TRBV4-1 CASSQDRGGTNYGYTF
TRBV23-1 CASTPRDSCNQPQHF
TRBV2 CASSEGQGVGGYTF
TRBV11-3 CASSLSGQGAHEQYF
TRBV28 CARGDREGGYTF
TRBV16 CASRTNQGIFYGYTF
TRBV7-9 CASSSRSQQGWVKNTEAFF
TRBV5-8 CASSLVGRGYEQYF
TRBV18 CASSRASGGPGRDTQYF
TRBV7-2 CASSFVGAGTGELFF
TRBV7-3 CASSFTGRGTDTQYF
TRBV7-9 CASSPGLASRYEQYF
TRBV18 CASSPGDRGGHTEAFF
TRBV5-4 CASSFSTGDDEQYF
TRBV19 CASRQNRAVTEKLFF
TRBV5-6 CASCRAFGEEQYF
TRBV7-2 CASSLQGEETQYF
TRBV9 CASSVESRGRGGELFF
TRBV7-2 CASSPGGTDLYEQYF
TRBV5-1 CASSLEATNTGELFF
TRBV5-4 CASGGQNSPLHF
TRBV19 CASSSPGTSAYEQYF
TRBV5-4 CASSLSSGGSSYEQYF
TRBV5-4 CASSPGLAGGLTGELFF
TRBV27 CASSLVLQAGEQYF
TRBV4-1 CASSWAGDTDTQYF
TRBV28 CASSPSSIHRHGYTF
TRBV5-6 CASSFSINTGELFF
TRBV5-6 CASRAAGGVEQYF
TRBV5-6 CASSFISGESPLHF
TRBV6-5 CASSYSNAGGTQYF
TRBV4-2 CASSQDLRTSGNTIYF
TRBV5-1 CASSLGTVYEQYF
TRBV7-2 CASSLELGGNQPQHF
TRBV6-1 CASSDRDSYNEQFF
TRBV7-9 CASSESTDTQYF
TRBV10-3 CAISESTGTGGNEQYF
TRBV2 CASSEALLPGEKLFF
TRBV6-1 CASSDQGQGAYEQYF
TRBV6-6 CASSYPGQGYEQYF
TRBV7-3 CASSRDMATEAFF
TRBV5-1 CASSLDGGYRADTQYF
TRBV7-3 CASSPIGTGEPPAHYNEQFF
TRBV9 CASRFTGNTGELFF
TRBV11-1 CASSPQTRLEAFF
TRBV27 CASRLGDEETQYF
TRBV23-1 CASSLAGTGTPYMNTEAFF
TRBV29-1 CSVETKYQETQYF
TRBV7-9 CASSRPGQGAGEQYF
TRBV5-1 CASSLVQGATEAFF
TRBV5-6 CASTRTGTYGYTF
TRBV9 CASSKQSLETEAFF
TRBV5-1 CASRLGTGDYEQYF
TRBV30 CAWSVLAGGETQYF
TRBV28 CASPTRGRRYEQYF
TRBV18 CASSPRSGGDTGELFF
TRBV6-5 CASSYGTGANYGYTF